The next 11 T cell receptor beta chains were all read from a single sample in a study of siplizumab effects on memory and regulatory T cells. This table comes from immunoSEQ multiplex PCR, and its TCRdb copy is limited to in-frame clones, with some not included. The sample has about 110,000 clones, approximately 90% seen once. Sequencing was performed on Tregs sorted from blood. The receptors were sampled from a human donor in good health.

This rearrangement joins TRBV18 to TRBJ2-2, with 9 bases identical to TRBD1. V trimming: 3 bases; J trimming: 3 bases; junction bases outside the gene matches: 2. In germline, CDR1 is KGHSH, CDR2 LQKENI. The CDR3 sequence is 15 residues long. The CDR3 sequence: CASSPRQGDTGELFF. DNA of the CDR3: TGTGCCAGCTCACCGCGACAGGGGGACACCGGGGAGCTGTTTTTT.

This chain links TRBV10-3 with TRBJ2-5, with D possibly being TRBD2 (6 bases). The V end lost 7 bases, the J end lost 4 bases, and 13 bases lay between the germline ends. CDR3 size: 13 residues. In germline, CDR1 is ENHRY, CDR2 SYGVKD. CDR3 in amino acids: CAIKGSGIETQYF. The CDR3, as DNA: TGTGCCATCAAAGGTAGCGGAATAGAGACCCAGTACTTC.

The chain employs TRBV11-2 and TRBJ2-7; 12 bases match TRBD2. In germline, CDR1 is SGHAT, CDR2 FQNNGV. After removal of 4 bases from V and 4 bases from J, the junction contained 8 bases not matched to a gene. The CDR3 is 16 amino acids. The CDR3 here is CASSSLRLAGAYEQYF. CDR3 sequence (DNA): TGTGCCAGCAGCTCCCTCCGACTAGCGGGAGCTTACGAGCAGTACTTC.

The CDR3 spells CASSKQREGCNEQFF. As DNA, the CDR3 is TGTGCCAGCAGCAAACAGCGGGAGGGATGCAATGAGCAGTTCTTC. The chain joins TRBV21-1 to TRBJ2-1; the D call of TRBD2 is as the table states it, not checked on the DNA. TRBV21-1 corresponds to a pseudogene. The CDR3 extends over 15 amino acids.

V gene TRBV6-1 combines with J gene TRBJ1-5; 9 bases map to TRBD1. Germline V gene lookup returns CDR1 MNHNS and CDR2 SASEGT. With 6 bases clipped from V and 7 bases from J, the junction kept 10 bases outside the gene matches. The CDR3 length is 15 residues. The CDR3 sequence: CASSLDRGAGQPQHF. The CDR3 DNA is TGTGCCAGCAGCCTGGACAGGGGAGCAGGACAGCCCCAGCATTTT.

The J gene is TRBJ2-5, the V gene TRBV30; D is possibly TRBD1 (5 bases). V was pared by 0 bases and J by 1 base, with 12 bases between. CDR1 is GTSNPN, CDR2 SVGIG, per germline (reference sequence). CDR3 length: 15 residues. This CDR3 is CAWSVLGQGQETQYF. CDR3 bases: TGTGCCTGGAGTGTACTGGGGCAGGGCCAAGAGACCCAGTACTTC. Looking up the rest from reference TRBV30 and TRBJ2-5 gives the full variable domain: SQTIHQWPATLVQPVGSPLSLECTVEGTSNPNLYWYRQAAGRGLQLLFYSVGIGQISSEVPQNLSASRPQDRQFILSSKKLLLSDSGFYLCAWSVLGQGQETQYFGPGTRLLVL.

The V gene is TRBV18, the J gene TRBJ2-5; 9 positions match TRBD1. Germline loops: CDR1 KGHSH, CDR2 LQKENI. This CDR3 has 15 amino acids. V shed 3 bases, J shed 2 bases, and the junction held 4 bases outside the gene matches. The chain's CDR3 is CASSPTGGRQETQYF. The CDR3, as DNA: TGTGCCAGCTCACCCACAGGGGGCCGTCAAGAGACCCAGTACTTC.

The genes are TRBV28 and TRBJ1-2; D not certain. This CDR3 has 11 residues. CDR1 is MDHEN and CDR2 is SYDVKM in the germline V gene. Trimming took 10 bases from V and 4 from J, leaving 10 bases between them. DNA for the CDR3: TGTGCCACCAAGGACGGCTATGGCTACACCTTC. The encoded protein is CATKDGYGYTF.

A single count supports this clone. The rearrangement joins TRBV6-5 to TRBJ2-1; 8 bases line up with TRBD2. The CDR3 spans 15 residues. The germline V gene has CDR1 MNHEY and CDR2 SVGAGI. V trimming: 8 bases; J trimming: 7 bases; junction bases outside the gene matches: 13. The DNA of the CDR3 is TGTGCCAGCTGGAATTCGGGGGGGCTTATGAATGAGCAGTTCTTC. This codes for CASWNSGGLMNEQFF.

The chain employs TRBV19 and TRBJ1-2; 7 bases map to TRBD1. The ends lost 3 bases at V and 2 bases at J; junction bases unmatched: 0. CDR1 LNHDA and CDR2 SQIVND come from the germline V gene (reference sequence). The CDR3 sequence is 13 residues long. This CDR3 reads CASSMDRNYGYTF. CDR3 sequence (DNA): TGTGCCAGTAGTATGGACAGGAACTATGGCTACACCTTC.

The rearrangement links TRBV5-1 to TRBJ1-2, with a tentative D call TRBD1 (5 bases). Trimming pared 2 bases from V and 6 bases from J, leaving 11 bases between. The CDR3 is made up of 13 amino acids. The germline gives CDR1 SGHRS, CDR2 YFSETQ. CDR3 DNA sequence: TGCGCCAGCAGCTTAGAGGGGCTTGATGGCTACACCTTC. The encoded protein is CASSLEGLDGYTF.